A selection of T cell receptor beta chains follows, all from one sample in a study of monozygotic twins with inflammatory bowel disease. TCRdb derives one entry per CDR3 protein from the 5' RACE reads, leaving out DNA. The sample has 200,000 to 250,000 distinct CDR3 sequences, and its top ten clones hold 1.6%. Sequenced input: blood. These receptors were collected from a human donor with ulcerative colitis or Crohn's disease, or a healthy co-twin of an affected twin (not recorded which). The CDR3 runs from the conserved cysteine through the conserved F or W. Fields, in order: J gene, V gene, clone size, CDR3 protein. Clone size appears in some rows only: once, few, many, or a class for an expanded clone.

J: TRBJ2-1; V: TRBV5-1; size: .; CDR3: CASSSTRGGAEQFF
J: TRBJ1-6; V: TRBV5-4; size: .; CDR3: CASSLRGTGEPPLHF
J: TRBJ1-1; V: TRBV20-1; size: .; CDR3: CSAREGGIGGEAFF
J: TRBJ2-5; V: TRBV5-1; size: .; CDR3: CASSQGGQETQYF
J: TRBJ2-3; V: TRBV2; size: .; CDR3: CASSRLDRRGDTQYF
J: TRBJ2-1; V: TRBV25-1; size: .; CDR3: CASSDQRRGWNEQFF
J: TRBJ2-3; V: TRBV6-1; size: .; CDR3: CASRHRFGTDTQYF
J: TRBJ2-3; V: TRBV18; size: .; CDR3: CASSPDIFTDTQYF
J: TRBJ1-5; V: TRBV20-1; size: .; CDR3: CSARKQGALGQPQHF
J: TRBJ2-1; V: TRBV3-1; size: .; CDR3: CASSPRDRGQFF
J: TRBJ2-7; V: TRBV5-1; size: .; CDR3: CASSLSQAGGYEQYF
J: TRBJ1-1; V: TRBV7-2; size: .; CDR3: CASRPSSTGHKMEAFF
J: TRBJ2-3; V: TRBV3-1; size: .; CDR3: CASSQVSVGGGTDTQYF
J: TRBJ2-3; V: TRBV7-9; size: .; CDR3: CASSPRLSGGSTDTQYF
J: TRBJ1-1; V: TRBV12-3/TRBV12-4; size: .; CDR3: CASRIQGSTEAFF
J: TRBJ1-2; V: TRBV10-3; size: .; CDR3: CAISVGQGNYGYTF
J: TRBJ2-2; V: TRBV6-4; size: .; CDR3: CASRKTGGPNTGELFF
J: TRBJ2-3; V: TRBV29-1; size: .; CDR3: CSVEAQGAGDTQYF
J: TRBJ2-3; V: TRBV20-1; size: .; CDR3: CSARQGGSLTDTQYF
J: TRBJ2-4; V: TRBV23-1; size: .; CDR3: CASNLPGTLAKNIQYF
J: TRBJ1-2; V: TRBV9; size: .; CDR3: CASSVEKNFYGYTF
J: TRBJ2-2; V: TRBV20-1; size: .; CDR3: CSAPLRRGNTGELFF
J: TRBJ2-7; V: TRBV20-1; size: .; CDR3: CSGEDRGYEQYF
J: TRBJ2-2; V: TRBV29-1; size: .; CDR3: CSVVSPGGGNTGELFF
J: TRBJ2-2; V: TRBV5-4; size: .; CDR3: CASSPGRGSTGELFF
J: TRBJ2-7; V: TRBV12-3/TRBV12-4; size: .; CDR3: CASSLGSYSYEQYF
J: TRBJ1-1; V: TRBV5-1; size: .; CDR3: CASSPVDIPAGKDTEAFF
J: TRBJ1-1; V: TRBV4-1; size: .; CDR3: CASSQEGVGGRLGTEAFF
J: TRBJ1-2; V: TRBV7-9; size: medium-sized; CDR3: CASSPPTGGGREGYTF
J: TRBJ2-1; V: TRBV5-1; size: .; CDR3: CASEGDTYNEQFF
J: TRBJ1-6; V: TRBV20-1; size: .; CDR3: CSASRTGFAPLHF
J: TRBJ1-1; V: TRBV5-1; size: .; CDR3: CASSLELGQVHTEAFF
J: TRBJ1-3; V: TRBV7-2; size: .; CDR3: CASSSGTALAGNTIYF
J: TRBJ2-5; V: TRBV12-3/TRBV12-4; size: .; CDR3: CASSLVSGCQETQYF
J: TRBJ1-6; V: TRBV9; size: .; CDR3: CASSVEGSSYNSPLHF
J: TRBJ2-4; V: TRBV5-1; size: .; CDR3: CASSLDPGARFQSKNIQYF
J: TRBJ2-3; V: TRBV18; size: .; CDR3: CASSGTGITDTQYF
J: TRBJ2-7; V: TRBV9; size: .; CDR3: CASSVAPSYEQYF
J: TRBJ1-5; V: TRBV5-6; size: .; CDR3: CASSLRGAHQPQHF
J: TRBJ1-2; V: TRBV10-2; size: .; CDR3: CASSSFYGYTF
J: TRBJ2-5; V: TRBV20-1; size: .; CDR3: CSASESGYQETQYF
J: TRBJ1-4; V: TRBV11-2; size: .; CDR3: CASSPSLNEKLFF
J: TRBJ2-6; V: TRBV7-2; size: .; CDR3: CASSLTRANGANVLTF
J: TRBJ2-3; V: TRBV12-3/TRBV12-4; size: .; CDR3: CASSRTSGGYTTDTQYF
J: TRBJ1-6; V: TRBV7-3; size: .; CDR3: CASSLMGTGNSPLHF
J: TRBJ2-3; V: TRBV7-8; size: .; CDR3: CASTERTSGVSTDTQYF
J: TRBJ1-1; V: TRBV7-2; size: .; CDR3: CASSLGLPGAEAFF
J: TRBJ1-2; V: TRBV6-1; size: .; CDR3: CASSDDRALIGYTF
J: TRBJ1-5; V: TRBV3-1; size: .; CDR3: CASSQSNPGQINQPQHF
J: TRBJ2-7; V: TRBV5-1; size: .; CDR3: CASSGGTSYEQYF
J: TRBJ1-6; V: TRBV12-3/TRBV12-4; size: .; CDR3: CASSFWDRGSPLHF
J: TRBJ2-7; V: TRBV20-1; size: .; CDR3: CSAIRTGSSYEQYF
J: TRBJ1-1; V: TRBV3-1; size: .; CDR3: CASSPSSTLTGTEAFF
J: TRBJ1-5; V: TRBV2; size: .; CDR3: CASRRDMDQPQHF
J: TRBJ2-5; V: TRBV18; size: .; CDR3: CASSPPDRKETQYF
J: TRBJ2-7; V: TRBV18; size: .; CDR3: CASSPGTFSYEQYF
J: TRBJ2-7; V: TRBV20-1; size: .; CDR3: CSAPNRAQQYF
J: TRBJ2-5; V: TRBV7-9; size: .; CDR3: CASSFRGAAETQYF
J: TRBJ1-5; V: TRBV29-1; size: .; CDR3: CSVVLGAGNNQPQHF
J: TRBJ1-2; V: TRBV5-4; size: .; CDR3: CASSLETNYGYTF